This T cell receptor (beta chain) was captured by sequencing in a study of cytomegalovirus exposure and HLA in healthy donors. PCR employed 60 Vbeta and 13 Jbeta primers. Clones were read by immunoSEQ multiplex PCR, and TCRdb kept only the in-frame ones, dropping some. The sample holds 120,000 or so clones, over 65% seen once. This CDR3 is 14 amino acids long. Germline values: CDR1 SGDLS, CDR2 YYNGEE. Germline trimming cut 4 bases from V and 6 bases from J; bases unmatched to any gene: 10. The receptor was derived from a man aged 18 to 29 in good health and CMV-seropositive. The sequencing sample was made of PBMCs. The chain uses TRBV9 and TRBJ2-7; 7 bases are a match to TRBD1. As DNA, the CDR3 is TGTGCCAGCAGCCTACAGGGGATGGGGGTCGAGCAGTACTTC. Protein: CASSLQGMGVEQYF.